This TCR beta chain is drawn from a study of beta chain features in type 1 diabetes. Note on this clone: The target antigen is unknown.

Reverse transcribing all isolated RNA meant expressed TCRB transcripts were sequenced. Mean read depth for naive, central memory and regulatory T cell samples was about 3.6 million reads. The table came from immunoSEQ multiplex PCR; TCRdb's copy has only in-frame clones and leaves some out. Of 600,000 or so clones in the sample, 12% are singletons; the top ten hold approximately 0.11%. Overall study findings and caveats: Resolution of whether HLA type affects TCRB rearrangement was not achieved here. Among patients with Type 1 diabetes, TCRB CDR3s were moderately but significantly shorter in every one of the four CD4+ subsets.

Per germline, CDR1 PRHDT and CDR2 FYEKMQ (reference sequence). This CDR3 has 15 residues. V lost 0 bases, J lost 0 bases, and 5 bases lay in between. This TCR was sampled from a man aged 25 to 45 with type 1 diabetes. Source material: naive CD4+ T cells from blood. The V gene is TRBV13, the J gene TRBJ2-2; D might be TRBD1 (5 bases). DNA for the CDR3: TGTGCCAGCAGCTTAGGCAGGGCGAACACCGGGGAGCTGTTTTTT. It translates to CASSLGRANTGELFF.